This T cell receptor (beta chain) originates from a study of regulatory T cells in long-lasting Graves disease. Library construction for TCR beta used iRepertoire HTBI primers and Arm-PCR of CDR3 regions. TCRdb re-called the multiplex PCR reads through MiXCR, storing one row per CDR3 protein. The table has about 430,000 distinct CDR3 sequences, approximately 15% seen once. Study-level results: What was studied was peripheral blood only, and not thyroid tissue. Clonotypes that were public and shared totalled about 2,500 in persistent patients versus 966 in new patients.

The time point was: newly diagnosed GD, antithyroid drugs for less than 3 months. RNA isolated from PBMCs was used to make the TCR library. Germline CDR1 reads MNHEY; CDR2 reads SVGEGT. The V gene end was trimmed by 4 bases and the J gene end by 3 bases; junction bases not matched to a gene: 0. This CDR3 region has 13 residues. This clonotype was detected ten times or more. Its antigen is not known. In addition, the sample was reused for a study of T cells in Graves' hyperthyroidism and ophthalmopathy. That work contributes: The patients, who ranged from 18 to 65 in age, presented with newly diagnosed hyperthyroidism lasting under 2 months. First-round RT-PCR targeting the TCR CDR3 was performed with the HTBI primer set.

The V and J genes are TRBV6-2 or TRBV6-3 and TRBJ1-1, with 9 positions matching TRBD1. This receptor was taken from a woman aged 40 to 49 with Graves disease. Source: peripheral blood mononuclear cells (PBMCs), taken at new diagnosis, from a patient treated with antithyroid drugs. Here the CDR3 reads CASSWDRDTEAFF. As DNA, the CDR3 is TGTGCCAGCAGTTGGGACAGGGACACTGAAGCTTTCTTT.